Shown below are 3 T cell receptor beta chains from a single sample sequenced in a study of technical replicates of blood from a few donors. The data were produced by immunoSEQ multiplex PCR, yet TCRdb's version contains in-frame clones alone and is incomplete. The sample carries roughly 79,000 clones, 90% to 95% recorded once. Sequenced input: T cells isolated from PBMCs. These receptor sequences come from a human donor in good health. Some clones in this sample may be carry-over from other donors' samples.

This clone occurred once. V gene TRBV4-1 combines with J gene TRBJ2-1, with a possible D match to TRBD1 (6 bases). V gave up 4 bases and J gave up 8 bases, with 9 bases separating them. This CDR3 comprises 12 residues. CDR1 is MGHRA, CDR2 YSYEKL, per germline. CDR3: CASSLRQDEQFF. The CDR3 nucleotides are TGCGCCAGCAGCCTCCGACAGGATGAGCAGTTCTTC.

The chain uses TRBV7-3 and TRBJ1-2; TRBD1 might be the D (6 bases). In germline, CDR1 is SGHTA, CDR2 FQGTGA. The CDR3 extends over 16 amino acids. V shed 1 base and J shed 8 bases, with 20 bases lying between them. CDR3 DNA sequence: TGTGCCAGCAGCTTAAGACCCTCTGACAGGCTGGGAGGCTACACCTTC. Its protein product is CASSLRPSDRLGGYTF.

The V gene is TRBV2, the J gene TRBJ1-2; 7 bases align to TRBD1. The CDR3 is made up of 14 amino acids. V lost 5 bases, J lost 7 bases, and 10 bases stayed unmatched. The germline V gene has CDR1 SNHLY and CDR2 FYNNEI. This CDR3 reads CASSTTDRVSGYTF. The CDR3 coding sequence is TGTGCCAGCAGTACTACTGACAGGGTTAGTGGCTACACCTTC. The entire variable domain, with the rest obtained from reference TRBV2 and TRBJ1-2, is as follows: EPEVTQTPSHQVTQMGQEVILRCVPISNHLYFYWYRQILGQKVEFLVSFYNNEISEKSEIFDDQFSVERPDGSNFTLKIRSTKLEDSAMYFCASSTTDRVSGYTFGSGTRLTVV.